The clone carrying this TCR beta chain appeared a few times. Roughly 0.45 to 1 ug RNA was reverse transcribed with random hexamers. TCRdb ran MiXCR on the immunoSEQ multiplex PCR reads and lists one entry per CDR3 protein. The sample shows 130,000 or so distinct CDR3 sequences, 94% of them seen only once. This record belongs to a study of CD8 T cells in Susac syndrome. This CDR3 region has 14 residues. CDR1 and CDR2 from the germline V gene are LNHDA and SQIVND (reference sequence). Between the trimmed V and J ends, which lost 3 bases and 0 bases, there was a span of 5 bases. V and J are TRBV19 and TRBJ1-4; D is unresolved. The sequencing input was CD4+ T cells from PBMCs. The sequence derives from a human donor in good health. CDR3 sequence (DNA): TGTGCCAGTAGTATCCGTCCAACTAATGAAAAACTGTTTTTT. The encoded protein is CASSIRPTNEKLFF.